This entry is about one T cell receptor (beta chain). The sample belongs to a study of blood T cell repertoires in COVID-19. Trimming removed 3 bases from V and 3 bases from J; junction bases left unmatched: 10. The CDR3 sequence is 17 residues long. CDR1 DFQATT and CDR2 SNEGSKA come from the germline V gene (reference sequence). Some clones are missing from TCRdb's copy, which holds only in-frame ones; the method was immunoSEQ multiplex PCR. The data show roughly 100,000 clones, around 73% seen once. This sequence originates from a man aged 60 to 75 with active or convalescent COVID-19. Material: peripheral blood. This chain joins TRBV20-1 and TRBJ2-3, with TRBD2 matching 12 bases. This CDR3 reads CSASDLAGGPVTDTQYF. The CDR3 nucleotides are TGCAGTGCTAGTGATCTAGCGGGAGGGCCTGTGACAGATACGCAGTATTTT.